This T cell receptor (beta chain) emerged from a study of T cells in Graves' hyperthyroidism and ophthalmopathy. The study, taken as a whole, reports: Ophthalmopathy was told apart from stable hyperthyroidism by a 13 V-J model. Most clonotypes expanded in the thyroid (above 0.001) were also present in blood.

Together with thyroid ultrasound, orbital computed tomography, serum thyroxine and TRAb, clinical symptoms were used for diagnoses. From RNA transcripts, TCR beta CDR3 regions were amplified. An initial round of RT-PCR targeting the TCR CDR3 relied on the HTBI primer set. In TCRdb, the multiplex PCR reads were re-called with MiXCR into one record per CDR3 protein. The sample carries hundreds of thousands of distinct CDR3 sequences, 45% recorded once. On this clonotype itself: No antigen is known for it.

The germline V gene has CDR1 DFQATT and CDR2 SNEGSKA (reference sequence). V was clipped by 5 bases and J by 4 bases, with 17 bases between them. The length of the CDR3 is 14 residues. This TCR came from an adult man with Graves' disease, either hyperthyroidism or ophthalmopathy (not recorded which). The V and J genes are TRBV20-1 and TRBJ1-2; possibly TRBD1 for D (5 bases). Input material: peripheral blood or thyroid tissue (not recorded which). As DNA, the CDR3 is TGCAGTGCTGCCGGGGGTAATGGCGGCTATGGCTACACCTTC. This codes for CSAAGGNGGYGYTF.